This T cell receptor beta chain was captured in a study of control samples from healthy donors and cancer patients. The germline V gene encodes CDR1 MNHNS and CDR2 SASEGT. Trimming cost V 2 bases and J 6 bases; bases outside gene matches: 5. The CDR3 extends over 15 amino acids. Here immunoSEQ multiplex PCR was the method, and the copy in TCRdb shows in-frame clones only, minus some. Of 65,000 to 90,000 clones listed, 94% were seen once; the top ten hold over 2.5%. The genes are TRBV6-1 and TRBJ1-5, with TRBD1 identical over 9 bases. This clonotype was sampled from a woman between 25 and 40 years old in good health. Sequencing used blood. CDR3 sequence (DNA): TGTGCCAGCAGTGAACCGGGACAGGGTGGTCAGCCCCAGCATTTT. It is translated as CASSEPGQGGQPQHF.